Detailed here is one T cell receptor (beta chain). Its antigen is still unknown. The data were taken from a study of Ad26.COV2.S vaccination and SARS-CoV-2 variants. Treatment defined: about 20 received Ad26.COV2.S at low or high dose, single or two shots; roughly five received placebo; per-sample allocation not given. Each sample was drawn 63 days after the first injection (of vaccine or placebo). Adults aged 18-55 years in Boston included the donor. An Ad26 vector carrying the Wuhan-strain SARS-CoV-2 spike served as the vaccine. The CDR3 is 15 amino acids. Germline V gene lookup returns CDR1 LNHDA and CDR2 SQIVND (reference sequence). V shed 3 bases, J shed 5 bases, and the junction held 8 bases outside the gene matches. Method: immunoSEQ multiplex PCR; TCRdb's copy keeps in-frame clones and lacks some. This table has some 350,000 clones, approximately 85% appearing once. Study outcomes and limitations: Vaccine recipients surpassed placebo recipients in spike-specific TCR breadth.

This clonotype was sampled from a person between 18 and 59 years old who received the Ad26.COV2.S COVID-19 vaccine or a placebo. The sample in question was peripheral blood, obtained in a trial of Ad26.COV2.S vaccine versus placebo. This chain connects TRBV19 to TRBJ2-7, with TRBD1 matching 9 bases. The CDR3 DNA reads TGTGCCAGTAGTATCGGGGACAGGGTGACTGACGAGCAGTACTTC. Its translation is CASSIGDRVTDEQYF. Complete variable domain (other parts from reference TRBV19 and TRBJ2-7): DGGITQSPKYLFRKEGQNVTLSCEQNLNHDAMYWYRQDPGQGLRLIYYSQIVNDFQKGDIAEGYSVSREKKESFPLTVTSAQKNPTAFYLCASSIGDRVTDEQYFGPGTRLTVT.